The source of this T cell receptor (beta chain) is a study of blood T cells in healthy people across ages. Study results and caveats: PBMCs that were unsorted prevented a conclusive naive versus antigen-experienced comparison.

A second roughly 7 to 12 cycle PCR used barcoded and J-beta primers. Paired-end reads containing CDR3 totaled no fewer than 3 million for each sample. Using its own MiXCR run on the 5' RACE reads, TCRdb lists one record per CDR3 protein. Of 1,500,000 or so distinct CDR3 sequences detected, 55% to 75% appear once; the ten largest clones hold 6.5% to 8.5%. In germline, CDR1 is SQVTM, CDR2 ANQGSEA. The germline V and J ends were trimmed by 2 bases and 5 bases, with 12 bases remaining between them. This CDR3 has 13 residues. Points on this clonotype: The antigen is not known.

This sequence was found in a man younger than 30 in good health. The chain links TRBV29-1 to TRBJ1-1; no firm D call. The specimen was blood. The CDR3 DNA reads as TGCAGCGTTGAACCCCCGGGTCGGACTGAAGCTTTCTTT. It yields the protein CSVEPPGRTEAFF.